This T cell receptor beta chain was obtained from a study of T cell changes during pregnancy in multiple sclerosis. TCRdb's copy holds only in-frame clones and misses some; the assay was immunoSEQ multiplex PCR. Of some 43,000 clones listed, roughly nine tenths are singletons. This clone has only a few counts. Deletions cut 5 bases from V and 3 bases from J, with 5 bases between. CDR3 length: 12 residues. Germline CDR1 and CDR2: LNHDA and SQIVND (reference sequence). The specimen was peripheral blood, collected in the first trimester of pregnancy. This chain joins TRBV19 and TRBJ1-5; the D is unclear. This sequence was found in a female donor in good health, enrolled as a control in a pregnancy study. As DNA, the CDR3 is TGTGCCAGTAGTGTCAACAATCAGCCCCAGCATTTT. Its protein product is CASSVNNQPQHF.